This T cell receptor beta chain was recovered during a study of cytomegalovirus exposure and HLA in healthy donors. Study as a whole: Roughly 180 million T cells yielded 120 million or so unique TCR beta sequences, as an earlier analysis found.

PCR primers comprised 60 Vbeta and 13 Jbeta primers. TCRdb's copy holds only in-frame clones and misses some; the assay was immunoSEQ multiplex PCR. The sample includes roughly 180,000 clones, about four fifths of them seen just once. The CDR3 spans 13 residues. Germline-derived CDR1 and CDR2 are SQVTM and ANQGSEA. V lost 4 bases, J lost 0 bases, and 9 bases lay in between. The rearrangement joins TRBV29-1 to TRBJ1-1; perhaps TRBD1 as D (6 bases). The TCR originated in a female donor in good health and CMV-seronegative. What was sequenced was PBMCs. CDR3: CSVVWGLNTEAFF. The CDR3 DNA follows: TGCAGCGTTGTCTGGGGGCTGAACACTGAAGCTTTCTTT.